This TCR beta chain was sequenced for a study of cytomegalovirus exposure and HLA in healthy donors. The CDR3 has 14 residues. V was cut by 0 bases and J by 3 bases, with 10 bases left in between. Germline CDR1 is SGHRS and CDR2 is YFSETQ. Primers included in the PCR were 60 Vbeta and 13 Jbeta primers. The table came from immunoSEQ multiplex PCR; TCRdb's copy has only in-frame clones and leaves some out. The data hold about 55,000 clones, with around 52% observed a single time. This chain connects TRBV5-1 to TRBJ2-7, with D uncertain. This sequence was found in a human donor in good health. The sample was PBMCs. The CDR3 loop is CASSLGPGFYEQYF. The CDR3 DNA is TGCGCCAGCAGCTTGGGGCCAGGTTTCTACGAGCAGTACTTC.